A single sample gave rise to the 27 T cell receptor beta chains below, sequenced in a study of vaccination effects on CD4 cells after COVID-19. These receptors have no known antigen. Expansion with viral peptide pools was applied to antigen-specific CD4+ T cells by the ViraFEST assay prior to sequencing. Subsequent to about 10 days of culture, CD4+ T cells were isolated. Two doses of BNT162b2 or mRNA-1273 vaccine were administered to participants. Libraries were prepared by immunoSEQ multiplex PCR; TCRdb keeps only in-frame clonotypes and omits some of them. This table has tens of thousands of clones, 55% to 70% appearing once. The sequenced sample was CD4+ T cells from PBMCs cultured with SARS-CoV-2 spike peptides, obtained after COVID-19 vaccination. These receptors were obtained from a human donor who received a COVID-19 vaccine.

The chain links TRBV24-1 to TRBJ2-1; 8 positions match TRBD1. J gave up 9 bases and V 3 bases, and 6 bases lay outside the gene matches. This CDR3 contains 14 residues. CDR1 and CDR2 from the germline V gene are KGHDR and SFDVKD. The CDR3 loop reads CATSDGGQAGEQFF. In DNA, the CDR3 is TGTGCCACCAGTGATGGGGGACAGGCGGGTGAGCAGTTCTTC.

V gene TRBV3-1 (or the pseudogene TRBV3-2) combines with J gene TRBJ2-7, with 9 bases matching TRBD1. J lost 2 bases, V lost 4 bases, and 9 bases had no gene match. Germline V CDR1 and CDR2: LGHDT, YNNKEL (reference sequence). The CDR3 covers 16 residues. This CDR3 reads CASSPTGQGNPYEQYF. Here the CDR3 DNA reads TGTGCCAGCAGCCCCACAGGACAGGGGAATCCCTACGAGCAGTACTTC.

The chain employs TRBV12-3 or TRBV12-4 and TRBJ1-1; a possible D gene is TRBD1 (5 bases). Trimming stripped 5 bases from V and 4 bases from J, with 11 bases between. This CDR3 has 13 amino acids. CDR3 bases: TGTGCCAGCAGTACCGGGGGAGCCACTGAAGCTTTCTTT. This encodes CASSTGGATEAFF.

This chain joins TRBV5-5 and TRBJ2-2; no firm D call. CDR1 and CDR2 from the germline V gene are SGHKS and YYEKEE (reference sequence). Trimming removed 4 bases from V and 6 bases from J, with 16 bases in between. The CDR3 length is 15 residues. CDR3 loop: CASSPLGLRAGELFF. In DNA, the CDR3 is TGTGCCAGCAGCCCGCTGGGCCTAAGGGCCGGGGAGCTGTTTTTT. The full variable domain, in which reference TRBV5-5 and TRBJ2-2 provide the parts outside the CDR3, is DAGVTQSPTHLIKTRGQQVTLRCSPISGHKSVSWYQQVLGQGPQFIFQYYEKEERGRGNFPDRFSARQFPNYSSELNVNALLLGDSALYLCASSPLGLRAGELFFGEGSRLTVL.

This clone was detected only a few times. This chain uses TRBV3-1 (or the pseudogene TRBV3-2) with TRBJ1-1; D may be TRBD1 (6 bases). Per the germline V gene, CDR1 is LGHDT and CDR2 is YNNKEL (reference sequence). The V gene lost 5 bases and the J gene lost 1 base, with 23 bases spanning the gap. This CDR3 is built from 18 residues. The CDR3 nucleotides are TGTGCCAGCAGCAACGCGGCCGTACGGGGGCGCAGGAACACTGAAGCTTTCTTT. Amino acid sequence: CASSNAAVRGRRNTEAFF.

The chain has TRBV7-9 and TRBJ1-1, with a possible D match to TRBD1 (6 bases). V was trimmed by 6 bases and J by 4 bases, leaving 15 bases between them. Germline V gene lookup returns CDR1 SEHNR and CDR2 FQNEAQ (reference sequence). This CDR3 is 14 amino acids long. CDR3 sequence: CASSLQGVGTEAFF. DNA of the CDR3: TGTGCCAGCAGTTTACAGGGAGTTGGCACTGAAGCTTTCTTT.

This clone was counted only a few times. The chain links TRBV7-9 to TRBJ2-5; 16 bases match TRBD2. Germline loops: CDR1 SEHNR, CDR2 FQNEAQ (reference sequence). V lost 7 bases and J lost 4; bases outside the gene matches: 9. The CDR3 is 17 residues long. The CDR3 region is CASTGTSGRVEGETQYF. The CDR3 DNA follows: TGTGCCAGCACCGGGACTAGCGGGAGGGTTGAAGGAGAGACCCAGTACTTC.

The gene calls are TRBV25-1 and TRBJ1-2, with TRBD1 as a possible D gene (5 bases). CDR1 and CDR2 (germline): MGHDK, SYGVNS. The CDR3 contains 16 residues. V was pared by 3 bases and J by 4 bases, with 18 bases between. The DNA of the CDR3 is TGTGCCAGCAGTGAGCAAGGATCGGGACGGACCTATGGCTACACCTTC. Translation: CASSEQGSGRTYGYTF.

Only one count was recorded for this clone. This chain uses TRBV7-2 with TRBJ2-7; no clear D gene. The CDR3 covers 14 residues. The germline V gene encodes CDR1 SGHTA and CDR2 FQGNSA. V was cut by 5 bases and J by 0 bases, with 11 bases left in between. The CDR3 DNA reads TGTGCCAGCAGCCCTACACCGGCCTCCTACGAGCAGTACTTC. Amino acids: CASSPTPASYEQYF.

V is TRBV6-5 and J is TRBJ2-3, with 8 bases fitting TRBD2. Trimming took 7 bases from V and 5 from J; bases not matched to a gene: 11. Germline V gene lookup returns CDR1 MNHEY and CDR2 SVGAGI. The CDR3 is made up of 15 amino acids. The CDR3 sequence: CASTSGLAWEDTQYF. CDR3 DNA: TGTGCCAGCACTAGCGGACTAGCCTGGGAAGATACGCAGTATTTT.

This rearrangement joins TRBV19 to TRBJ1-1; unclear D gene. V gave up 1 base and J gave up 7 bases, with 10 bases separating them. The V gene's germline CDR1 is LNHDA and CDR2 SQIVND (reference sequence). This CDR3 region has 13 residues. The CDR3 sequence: CASSIGYSGEAFF. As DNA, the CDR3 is TGTGCCAGTAGTATAGGGTACTCCGGTGAAGCTTTCTTT.

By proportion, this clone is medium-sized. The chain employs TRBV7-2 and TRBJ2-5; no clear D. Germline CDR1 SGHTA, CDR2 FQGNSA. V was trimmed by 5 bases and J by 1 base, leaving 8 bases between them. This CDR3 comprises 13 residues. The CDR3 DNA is TGTGCCAGCAGCCCAGAGGTCCAAGAGACCCAGTACTTC. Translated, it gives CASSPEVQETQYF.

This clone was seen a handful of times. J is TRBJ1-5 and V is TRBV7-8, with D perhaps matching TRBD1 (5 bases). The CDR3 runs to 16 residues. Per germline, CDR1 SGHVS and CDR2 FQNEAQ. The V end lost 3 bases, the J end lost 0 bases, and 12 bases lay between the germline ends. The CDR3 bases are TGTGCCAGCAGCTTGGCCTCACAGGTTAGCAATCAGCCCCAGCATTTT. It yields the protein CASSLASQVSNQPQHF.

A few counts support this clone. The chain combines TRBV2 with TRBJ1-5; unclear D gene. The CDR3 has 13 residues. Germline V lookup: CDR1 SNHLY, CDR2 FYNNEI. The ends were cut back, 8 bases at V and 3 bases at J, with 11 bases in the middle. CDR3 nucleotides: TGTGCCAGCGGGTGGCGGAACAATCAGCCCCAGCATTTT. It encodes CASGWRNNQPQHF. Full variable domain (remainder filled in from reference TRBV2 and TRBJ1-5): EPEVTQTPSHQVTQMGQEVILRCVPISNHLYFYWYRQILGQKVEFLVSFYNNEISEKSEIFDDQFSVERPDGSNFTLKIRSTKLEDSAMYFCASGWRNNQPQHFGDGTRLSIL.

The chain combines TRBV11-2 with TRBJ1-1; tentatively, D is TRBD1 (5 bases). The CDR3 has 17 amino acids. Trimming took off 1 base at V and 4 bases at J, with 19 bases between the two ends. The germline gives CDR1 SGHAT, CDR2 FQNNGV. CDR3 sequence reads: CASSLGPGLHGGTEAFF. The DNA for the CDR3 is TGTGCCAGCAGCTTAGGTCCGGGACTCCATGGCGGCACTGAAGCTTTCTTT.

The CDR3 DNA reads as TGTGCCTGGAGTGTAGGGTTGGGAGAAAAACTGTTTTTT. This gives the protein CAWSVGLGEKLFF. V gene TRBV30 combines with J gene TRBJ1-4, with D hard to call. The CDR3 spans 13 residues. Per the germline V gene, CDR1 is GTSNPN and CDR2 is SVGIG (reference sequence). Trimming removed 0 bases from V and 8 bases from J, with 10 bases in between.

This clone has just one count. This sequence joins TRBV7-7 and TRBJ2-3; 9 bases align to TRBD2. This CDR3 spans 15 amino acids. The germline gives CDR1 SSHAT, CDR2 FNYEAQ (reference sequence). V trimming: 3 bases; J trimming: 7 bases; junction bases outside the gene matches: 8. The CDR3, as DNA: TGTGCCAGCAGCTTGTCCAGCGGGAGGATGAATACGCAGTATTTT. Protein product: CASSLSSGRMNTQYF.

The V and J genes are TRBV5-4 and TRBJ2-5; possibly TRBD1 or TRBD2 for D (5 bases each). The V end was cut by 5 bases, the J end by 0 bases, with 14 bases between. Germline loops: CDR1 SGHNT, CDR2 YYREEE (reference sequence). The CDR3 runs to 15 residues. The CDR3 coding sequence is TGTGCCAGCAGGCGAGGGGATAGACACCAAGAGACCCAGTACTTC. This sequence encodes CASRRGDRHQETQYF.

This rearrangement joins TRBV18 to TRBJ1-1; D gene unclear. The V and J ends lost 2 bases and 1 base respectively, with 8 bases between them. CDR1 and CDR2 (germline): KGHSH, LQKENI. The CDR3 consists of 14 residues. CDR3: CASSPGGPNTEAFF. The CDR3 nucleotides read TGTGCCAGCTCACCAGGCGGTCCGAACACTGAAGCTTTCTTT.

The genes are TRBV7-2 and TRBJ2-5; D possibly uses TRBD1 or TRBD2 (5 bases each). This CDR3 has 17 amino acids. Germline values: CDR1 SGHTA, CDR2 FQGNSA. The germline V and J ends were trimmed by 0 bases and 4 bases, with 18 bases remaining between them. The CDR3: CASSLALFGARRETQYF. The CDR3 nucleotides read TGTGCCAGCAGCTTAGCGCTCTTCGGGGCGAGGCGAGAGACCCAGTACTTC.

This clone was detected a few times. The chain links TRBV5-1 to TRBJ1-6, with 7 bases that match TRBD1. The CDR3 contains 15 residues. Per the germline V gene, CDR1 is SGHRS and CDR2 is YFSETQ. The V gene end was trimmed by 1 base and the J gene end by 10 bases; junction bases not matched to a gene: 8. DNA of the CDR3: TGCGCCAGCAGCTTGCGACAGGGTTTAGGATCACCCCTCCACTTT. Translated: CASSLRQGLGSPLHF.

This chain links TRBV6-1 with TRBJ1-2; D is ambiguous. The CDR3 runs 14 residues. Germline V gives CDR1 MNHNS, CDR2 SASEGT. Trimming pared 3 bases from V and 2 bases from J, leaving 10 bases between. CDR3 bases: TGTGCCAGCAGTGATTTCGCAATGAACTATGGCTACACCTTC. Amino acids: CASSDFAMNYGYTF.

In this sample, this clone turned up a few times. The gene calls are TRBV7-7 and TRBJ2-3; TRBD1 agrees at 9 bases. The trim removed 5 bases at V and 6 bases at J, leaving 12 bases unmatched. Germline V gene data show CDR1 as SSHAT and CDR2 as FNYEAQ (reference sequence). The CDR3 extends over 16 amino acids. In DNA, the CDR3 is TGTGCCAGCAGCGCCCAATCGGGACAGGGTGGCGATACGCAGTATTTT. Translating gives CASSAQSGQGGDTQYF.

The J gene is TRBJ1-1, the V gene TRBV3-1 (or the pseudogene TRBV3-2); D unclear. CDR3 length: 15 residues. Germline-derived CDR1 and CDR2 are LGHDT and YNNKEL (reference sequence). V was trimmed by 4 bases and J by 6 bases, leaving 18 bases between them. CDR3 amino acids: CASSPNYIRFPEAFF. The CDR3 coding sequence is TGTGCCAGCAGCCCTAACTACATCAGGTTCCCTGAAGCTTTCTTT.

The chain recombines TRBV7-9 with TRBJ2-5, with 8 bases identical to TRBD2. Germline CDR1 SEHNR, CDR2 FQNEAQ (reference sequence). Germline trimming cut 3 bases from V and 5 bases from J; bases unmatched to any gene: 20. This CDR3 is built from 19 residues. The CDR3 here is CASSFQRVSLAAVGETQYF. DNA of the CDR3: TGTGCCAGCAGCTTCCAAAGGGTATCACTAGCGGCAGTAGGGGAGACCCAGTACTTC.

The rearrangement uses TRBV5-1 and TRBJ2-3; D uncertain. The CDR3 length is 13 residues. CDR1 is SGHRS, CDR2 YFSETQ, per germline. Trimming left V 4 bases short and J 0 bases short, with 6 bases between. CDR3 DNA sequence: TGCGCCAGCAGCCTAGAGAGCACAGATACGCAGTATTTT. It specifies CASSLESTDTQYF.

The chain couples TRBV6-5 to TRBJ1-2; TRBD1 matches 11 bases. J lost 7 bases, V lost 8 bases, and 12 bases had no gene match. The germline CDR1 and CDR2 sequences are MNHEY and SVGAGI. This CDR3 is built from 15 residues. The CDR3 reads CASATWDRGMFGYTF. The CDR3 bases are TGTGCCAGCGCAACCTGGGACAGGGGGATGTTTGGCTACACCTTC.